This TCR beta chain was identified in a study of shared clonotypes between healthy human individuals. Points from the study as a whole: Memory subsets had estimated richness that was generally smaller than that of naive subsets. Sharing across a few donors was seen in 4% to 5% of naive CD4 clonotypes.

As concerns this clone: The target antigen is unknown.

Terminally differentiated effector memory CD45RA+ cells were left out of the naive CD8 fraction, which was CD45RO-negative and positively selected for CCR7. V was shortened by 4 bases and J by 5 bases, with 26 bases between the two germline ends. Germline loops: CDR1 LNHDA, CDR2 SQIVND (reference sequence). The CDR3 is 19 residues long. The test was conducted at deep level. Some clones are missing from TCRdb's copy, which holds only in-frame ones; the method was immunoSEQ multiplex PCR. The repertoire holds roughly 2.1 million clones, with roughly 91% as singletons. The specimen was naive CD8+ T cells from PBMCs. This chain links TRBV19 with TRBJ2-2, with D perhaps matching TRBD1 (6 bases). The origin of this receptor is a young man in good health. Some clones in this sample may be carry-over from other donors' samples. Here the CDR3 reads CASSTRPGVPKRSTGELFF. The CDR3 nucleotides are TGTGCCAGTAGTACCAGGCCAGGGGTCCCGAAACGATCAACCGGGGAGCTGTTTTTT.